This is a list of T cell receptor beta chains from one sample in a study of cytomegalovirus exposure and HLA in healthy donors. Generated by immunoSEQ multiplex PCR, the TCRdb table keeps only in-frame clones and is missing some. The sample carries some 130,000 clones, approximately 81% recorded once. The sequenced sample was PBMCs. These receptors came from a man between 18 and 35 years old in good health and CMV-seronegative. Both conserved end residues are part of each CDR3. A D gene is named only where the DNA matches it firmly. Only some rows state a clone size, as once, few, many or a class for expanded clones.

J	V	size	D	CDR3	DNA
TRBJ1-2	TRBV7-2	-	-	CASSLSRDFYGYTF	TGTGCCAGCAGCTTATCCCGGGACTTCTATGGCTACACCTTC
TRBJ2-1	TRBV27	-	TRBD1	CASSLRDRINEQFF	TGTGCCAGCAGTCTCCGGGACAGGATCAATGAGCAGTTCTTC
TRBJ1-6	TRBV30	-	-	CAWIKSDFNSPLHF	TGTGCCTGGATTAAGAGCGACTTCAATTCACCCCTCCACTTT
TRBJ1-2	TRBV28	once	TRBD1	CASSLGKGTGGGLVYGYTF	TGTGCCAGCAGTTTAGGGAAGGGGACAGGGGGCGGTTTGGTCTATGGCTACACCTTC
TRBJ1-3	TRBV9	few	TRBD1	CASSARQGSGNTIYF	TGTGCCAGCAGCGCCCGACAGGGTTCTGGAAACACCATATATTTT
TRBJ2-7	TRBV30	few	TRBD2	CAWTSGTYEQYF	TGTGCCTGGACTAGCGGAACTTACGAGCAGTACTTC
TRBJ2-7	TRBV7-9	once	TRBD1	CSSSLVMVEGQGYEQYF	TGTTCCAGCAGCTTAGTTATGGTAGAGGGACAGGGCTACGAGCAGTACTTC
TRBJ2-7	TRBV19	-	-	CASSIGQPDEQYF	TGTGCCAGTAGTATCGGACAGCCAGACGAGCAGTACTTC
TRBJ1-4	TRBV30	-	-	CALKPTELNEKLFF	TGTGCCCTAAAACCGACAGAGCTTAATGAAAAACTGTTTTTT
TRBJ2-1	TRBV19	-	-	CASRGASEQFF	TGTGCCTCCAGAGGCGCGAGTGAGCAGTTCTTC
TRBJ1-5	TRBV2	-	-	CASSDAGINQPQHF	TGTGCCAGCAGTGACGCGGGGATCAATCAGCCCCAGCATTTT
TRBJ2-7	TRBV7-9	-	-	CSSSFGRGEQYF	TGTTCCAGCAGCTTCGGCAGGGGCGAGCAGTACTTC
TRBJ2-5	TRBV5-1	-	TRBD2	CASSFVRRTTSGRAQETQYF	TGCGCCAGCAGCTTTGTAAGGAGGACGACTAGCGGGAGGGCCCAAGAGACCCAGTACTTC
TRBJ2-4	TRBV11-2	-	-	CASSLESGGTLAKNIQYF	TGTGCCAGCAGCCTGGAGTCAGGGGGGACCCTAGCCAAAAACATTCAGTACTTC
TRBJ1-3	TRBV15	-	-	CATSRTQSSGNTIYF	TGTGCCACCAGCAGGACTCAGTCCTCTGGAAACACCATATATTTT
TRBJ2-7	TRBV30	-	TRBD2	CAWSVASGSLHYEQYF	TGTGCCTGGAGTGTTGCTAGCGGGAGCTTACACTACGAGCAGTACTTC
TRBJ1-5	TRBV5-5	-	-	CASSLGQVNQPQHF	TGTGCCAGCAGCTTGGGACAGGTCAATCAGCCCCAGCATTTT
TRBJ1-1	TRBV25-1	-	-	CASSVLPGTEAFF	TGTGCCAGCAGTGTACTACCTGGCACTGAAGCTTTCTTT
TRBJ2-1	TRBV29-1	-	TRBD2	CSVEVRGRVADEQFF	TGCAGCGTTGAAGTTCGGGGGAGGGTTGCGGATGAGCAGTTCTTC
TRBJ2-6	TRBV19	once	TRBD1	CASRTGSSGANVLTF	TGTGCCAGCCGGACAGGGAGCTCTGGGGCCAACGTCCTGACTTTC
TRBJ2-2	TRBV19	-	TRBD2	CASSRDSGRGTGELFF	TGTGCCAGTAGTAGGGATAGCGGGAGGGGAACCGGGGAGCTGTTTTTT
TRBJ1-2	TRBV9	-	-	CASSPQGDYGYTF	TGTGCCAGCAGCCCCCAGGGCGACTATGGCTACACCTTC
TRBJ2-5	TRBV29-1	-	-	CSVAEQLAQETQYF	TGCAGCGTCGCGGAACAACTAGCCCAAGAGACCCAGTACTTC
TRBJ1-5	TRBV30	-	-	CAWRVQGSNQPQHF	TGTGCCTGGAGGGTACAGGGTAGCAATCAGCCCCAGCATTTT
TRBJ2-7	TRBV4-2	-	-	CASSQVYSGSTYEQYF	TGTGCCAGCAGCCAAGTATATTCAGGTTCTACCTACGAGCAGTACTTC
TRBJ2-2	TRBV18	once	TRBD2	CASSPGTNPQTGELFF	TGTGCCAGCTCACCCGGGACTAACCCCCAAACCGGGGAGCTGTTTTTT
TRBJ2-7	TRBV7-2	-	-	CASSFRGFKNEQYF	TGTGCCAGCAGCTTCCGGGGGTTCAAGAACGAGCAGTACTTC
TRBJ1-2	TRBV27	-	-	CASSLDGATNYGYTF	TGTGCCAGCAGTTTAGATGGGGCCACCAACTATGGCTACACCTTC
TRBJ1-5	TRBV18	-	-	CASSPPGPQPQHF	TGTGCCAGCTCACCACCGGGGCCTCAGCCCCAGCATTTT
TRBJ2-1	TRBV27	-	-	CASSSGNEQFF	TGTGCCAGCAGTTCAGGGAATGAGCAGTTCTTC
TRBJ1-2	TRBV25-1	-	-	CASSEGQSYGYTF	TGTGCCAGCAGTGAAGGACAGTCCTATGGCTACACCTTC
TRBJ2-5	TRBV4-1	-	-	CASSQDASGLGGFQETQYF	TGCGCCAGCAGCCAAGATGCTTCCGGACTAGGGGGGTTCCAAGAGACCCAGTACTTC
TRBJ2-1	TRBV29-1	few	-	CSVAGGVINEQFF	TGCAGCGTTGCCGGCGGGGTCATTAATGAGCAGTTCTTC
TRBJ1-5	TRBV7-9	-	TRBD1	CASSLAGGAWDNQPQHF	TGTGCCAGCAGCTTAGCAGGGGGCGCATGGGACAATCAGCCCCAGCATTTT
TRBJ2-7	TRBV28	-	-	CASSPKTWAPEQYF	TGTGCCAGCAGTCCTAAGACGTGGGCGCCCGAGCAGTACTTC
TRBJ1-3	TRBV5-1	few	-	CASRLPGNSGNTIYF	TGCGCCAGCAGACTTCCAGGGAACTCTGGAAACACCATATATTTT
TRBJ1-1	TRBV28	-	TRBD1	CASSTRGRLNTEAFF	TGTGCCAGCAGTACGAGGGGGCGGCTGAACACTGAAGCTTTCTTT
TRBJ1-1	TRBV7-3	-	-	CASSLGQLNTEAFF	TGTGCCAGCAGCTTGGGCCAGCTGAACACTGAAGCTTTCTTT
TRBJ2-2	TRBV7-9	-	TRBD1	CASSSDRAAGELFF	TGTGCCAGCAGCTCCGACAGGGCGGCCGGGGAGCTGTTTTTT
TRBJ1-2	TRBV30	once	TRBD1	CAWSQGGGYTF	TGTGCCTGGAGTCAGGGGGGTGGCTACACCTTC
TRBJ1-4	TRBV27	-	-	CASSRRVWNEKLFF	TGTGCCAGCAGCCGCAGGGTCTGGAATGAAAAACTGTTTTTT
TRBJ1-5	TRBV28	-	TRBD1	CASSLPTGGGGQPQHF	TGTGCCAGCAGTTTACCTACAGGGGGTGGGGGTCAGCCCCAGCATTTT
TRBJ2-7	TRBV28	-	-	CASSLWTESYEQYF	TGTGCCAGCAGTCTATGGACGGAGTCCTACGAGCAGTACTTC
TRBJ1-5	TRBV4-1	-	TRBD1	CASSQGTGGGGSNQPQHF	TGCGCCAGCAGCCAAGGGACAGGGGGAGGGGGTAGCAATCAGCCCCAGCATTTT
TRBJ2-3	TRBV7-3	-	-	CASSESTDTQYF	TGTGCCAGCAGCGAGAGCACAGATACGCAGTATTTT
TRBJ1-2	TRBV9	-	-	CASSVAGETYGYTF	TGTGCCAGCAGCGTAGCGGGTGAGACCTATGGCTACACCTTC
TRBJ2-2	TRBV5-6	-	TRBD1	CASSSPGTGGPGELFF	TGTGCCAGCAGCTCACCCGGGACAGGGGGCCCCGGGGAGCTGTTTTTT
TRBJ2-5	TRBV7-2	-	TRBD1	CASSLGQGPWETQYF	TGTGCCAGCAGCTTAGGACAGGGCCCGTGGGAGACCCAGTACTTC
TRBJ1-1	TRBV28	once	TRBD1	CASSTGGTEAFF	TGTGCCAGCTCAACAGGGGGCACTGAAGCTTTCTTT
TRBJ1-5	TRBV6-6	few	-	CASSDGQNQPQHF	TGTGCCAGCAGCGATGGACAGAATCAGCCCCAGCATTTT
TRBJ2-2	TRBV9	-	TRBD1	CASGGQIVAGELFF	TGTGCCAGCGGGGGACAGATCGTGGCCGGGGAGCTGTTTTTT
TRBJ1-2	TRBV6-1	-	-	CASSAQSAGYGYTF	TGTGCCAGCTCCGCCCAGTCGGCGGGCTATGGCTACACCTTC
TRBJ2-1	TRBV7-9	-	-	CASSTGTLQEQFF	TGTGCCAGCAGTACCGGGACTCTACAAGAGCAGTTCTTC